The T cell receptor (beta chain) under discussion was sequenced for a study of blood T cell repertoires in COVID-19. The data were produced by immunoSEQ multiplex PCR, yet TCRdb's version contains in-frame clones alone and is incomplete. Here the sample spans about 49,000 clones, over 90% being singletons. Germline assignment: CDR1 SNHLY and CDR2 FYNNEI. The CDR3 is 13 residues long. V gave up 3 bases and J gave up 10 bases, with 15 bases separating them. In this sample, this clone turned up once. The sequence came from a human donor in a cohort sampled during active COVID-19. The material sequenced was peripheral blood. The chain recombines TRBV2 with TRBJ2-5; the D is unclear. CDR3 protein: CASSDRAGQDQYF. The CDR3 DNA sequence: TGTGCCAGCAGTGACCGTGCCGGTCAGGACCAGTACTTC.